The rows below give T cell receptor beta chains drawn from one sample of a study of tumor-infiltrating lymphocytes in primary liver carcinoma. A single record per CDR3 protein comes from TCRdb applying MiXCR to the multiplex PCR reads. The table includes about 310,000 distinct CDR3 sequences, about 60% detected once. The sequencing input was peripheral blood. The receptors were sampled from a man aged 35 to 55 with primary liver carcinoma and hepatitis B virus infection. CDR3s include the opening cysteine and the closing phenylalanine or tryptophan. The order of the fields is J gene, D gene, clone size, V gene, CDR3 protein, CDR3 DNA. A D gene is named only where the DNA matches it firmly. The size of a clone is reported for some rows only, either as once, few or many, or as a class for expanded clones.

J: TRBJ2-1
D: TRBD2
size: many
V: TRBV10-1
CDR3: CASSGERGRNEQFF
DNA: TGCGCCAGCAGTGGGGAGCGGGGACGCAATGAGCAGTTCTTC

J: TRBJ2-7
D: NA
size: NA
V: TRBV11-1
CDR3: CASNPLQGHEQYF
DNA: TGTGCCAGTAACCCTTTACAGGGCCACGAGCAGTACTTC

J: TRBJ1-2
D: TRBD1
size: NA
V: TRBV7-9
CDR3: CASSEAPDRVDYGYTF
DNA: TGTGCCAGCAGCGAGGCCCCGGACAGGGTTGACTATGGCTACACCTTC

J: TRBJ2-2
D: TRBD2
size: NA
V: TRBV7-8
CDR3: CACSFGLAGGGGGELFF
DNA: TGTGCCTGCAGCTTCGGACTAGCGGGAGGTGGGGGCGGGGAGCTGTTTTTT

J: TRBJ2-3
D: TRBD2
size: many
V: TRBV30
CDR3: CAWTLAGETQYF
DNA: TGTGCCTGGACCCTAGCGGGAGAAACGCAGTATTTT

J: TRBJ2-1
D: TRBD2
size: few
V: TRBV10-2
CDR3: CASLLAGGVNEQFF
DNA: TGCGCCAGCCTTCTAGCGGGAGGGGTCAATGAGCAGTTCTTC

J: TRBJ2-7
D: NA
size: few
V: TRBV28
CDR3: CASSLSGYYYEQYF
DNA: TGTGCCAGCAGTCTCAGTGGGTACTACTACGAGCAATACTTC

J: TRBJ2-1
D: NA
size: NA
V: TRBV11-2
CDR3: CASSEVAGTGEQFF
DNA: TGTGCGAGCAGCGAGGTGGCGGGAACGGGTGAGCAGTTCTTC

J: TRBJ1-2
D: NA
size: few
V: TRBV28
CDR3: CASSLSRPSDGYTF
DNA: TGTGCCAGCAGTTTATCGCGACCGTCGGATGGCTACACCTTC

J: TRBJ2-3
D: NA
size: NA
V: TRBV5-8
CDR3: CAATLGERNIDTQYF
DNA: TGTGCCGCTACCCTGGGGGAGCGTAACATAGATACGCAGTATTTT

J: TRBJ2-7
D: NA
size: many
V: TRBV7-8
CDR3: CASSLVRSYEQYF
DNA: TGTGCCAGCAGCTTAGTCCGGAGCTACGAGCAGTACTTC

J: TRBJ2-1
D: TRBD1
size: NA
V: TRBV11-3
CDR3: CASNPRGTGMVEQFF
DNA: TGTGCCAGCAACCCAAGGGGGACAGGGATGGTTGAGCAGTTCTTC

J: TRBJ2-1
D: NA
size: NA
V: TRBV6-2/TRBV6-3
CDR3: CASSRGRRIGSYNEQFF
DNA: TGTGCCAGCAGTAGGGGCCGTCGGATAGGCTCCTACAATGAGCAGTTCTTC

J: TRBJ1-1
D: NA
size: few
V: TRBV4-3
CDR3: CASSQLSQRGTEAFF
DNA: TGCGCCAGCAGCCAATTGTCGCAACGGGGGACTGAAGCTTTCTTT

J: TRBJ1-2
D: TRBD1
size: NA
V: TRBV19
CDR3: CASKETGGTNYGYTF
DNA: TGTGCCAGTAAGGAAACAGGGGGAACAAACTATGGCTACACCTTC

J: TRBJ2-5
D: NA
size: few
V: TRBV5-4
CDR3: CASSVWTGEETQYF
DNA: TGTGCCAGCAGCGTCTGGACTGGAGAAGAGACCCAGTACTTC

J: TRBJ2-5
D: TRBD1
size: NA
V: TRBV5-1
CDR3: CASSLAVGDRGQETQYF
DNA: TGCGCCAGCAGCTTGGCGGTGGGGGACAGGGGGCAAGAGACCCAGTACTTT

J: TRBJ1-6
D: NA
size: once
V: TRBV5-1
CDR3: CASSRVADSPLHF
DNA: TGCGCCAGCAGCAGGGTCGCAGATTCACCCCTCCACTTT

J: TRBJ1-2
D: TRBD1
size: few
V: TRBV7-9
CDR3: CASSPLSPGTGITNGYTF
DNA: TGTGCCAGCAGTCCACTGAGCCCCGGGACAGGAATTACCAATGGCTACACCTTC

J: TRBJ2-1
D: NA
size: NA
V: TRBV4-3
CDR3: CASSQGPDRREQLF
DNA: TGCGCCAGCAGCCAAGGACCAGACAGAAGGGAGCAGTTATTC

J: TRBJ2-6
D: TRBD1
size: NA
V: TRBV6-1
CDR3: CASSPGQTGANVLTF
DNA: TGTGCCAGCAGTCCGGGACAGACTGGGGCCAACGTCCTGACTTTC

J: TRBJ1-1
D: TRBD1
size: once
V: TRBV14
CDR3: CASSQERGQGCTEAFF
DNA: TGTGCCAGCAGCCAAGAAAGAGGACAGGGATGCACTGAAGCTTTCTTT

J: TRBJ2-5
D: NA
size: NA
V: TRBV7-8
CDR3: CATSLSIGLETQYF
DNA: TGTGCAACCAGCTTATCGATCGGGTTAGAGACCCAGTACTTC

J: TRBJ1-4
D: NA
size: NA
V: TRBV7-9
CDR3: CASSQPPPGKLFF
DNA: TGTGCCAGCAGCCAACCCCCTCCCGGCAAACTGTTTTTT

J: TRBJ1-5
D: NA
size: NA
V: TRBV6-1
CDR3: CVSSADTLMPQHF
DNA: TGTGTCAGCAGTGCGGACACCCTTATGCCCCAGCATTTT

J: TRBJ2-6
D: NA
size: few
V: TRBV7-9
CDR3: CASSFYRTGANVLTF
DNA: TGTGCCAGCAGCTTCTACAGGACTGGGGCCAACGTCCTGACTTTC

J: TRBJ2-3
D: NA
size: once
V: TRBV5-6
CDR3: CASNRQSGPRGRTDTHYF
DNA: TGTGCCAGCAACAGACAAAGCGGGCCTCGAGGGAGGACGGATACGCACTATTTT

J: TRBJ1-1
D: NA
size: few
V: TRBV29-1
CDR3: CSVEGSQATFREAFF
DNA: TGCAGCGTTGAAGGGTCTCAAGCCACCTTTCGTGAAGCTTTCTTT

J: TRBJ2-3
D: NA
size: NA
V: TRBV7-9
CDR3: CASSLSRQGRADTQYF
DNA: TGTGCCAGCAGCCTAAGTAGACAGGGGAGGGCGGATACGCAGTATTTT

J: TRBJ2-3
D: TRBD2
size: NA
V: TRBV12-3/TRBV12-4
CDR3: CATRMEGLVGPLGTDTQYF
DNA: TGTGCCACCAGGATGGAGGGACTAGTGGGACCCCTTGGGACAGATACGCAGTATTTT

J: TRBJ2-7
D: NA
size: NA
V: TRBV28
CDR3: CASSFAAGSYEQYF
DNA: TGTGCCAGCAGTTTTGCAGCGGGCTCCTACGAGCAGTACTTC

J: TRBJ2-7
D: TRBD1
size: once
V: TRBV4-3
CDR3: CASSQGARGHGSPYEQYF
DNA: TGCGCCAGCAGCCAAGGAGCCAGGGGGCACGGGAGCCCCTACGAGCAGTACTTC

J: TRBJ2-1
D: NA
size: NA
V: TRBV5-6
CDR3: CASSPITDGNNEQFF
DNA: TGTGCCAGCAGCCCTATTACGGACGGAAACAATGAGCAGTTCTTC

J: TRBJ1-6
D: NA
size: many
V: TRBV6-1
CDR3: CASSEHRKNSPLHF
DNA: TGTGCCAGCAGTGAACACCGGAAAAATTCACCCCTCCACTTT

J: TRBJ2-1
D: NA
size: NA
V: TRBV5-1
CDR3: CASSLDPPPAYNEQFF
DNA: TGCGCCAGCAGCTTGGATCCGCCGCCGGCCTACAATGAGCAGTTCTTC

J: TRBJ2-7
D: TRBD1
size: many
V: TRBV6-5
CDR3: CASSPRSGTGEQYF
DNA: TGTGCCAGCAGCCCTAGGTCCGGGACAGGCGAGCAGTACTTC

J: TRBJ2-1
D: TRBD2
size: NA
V: TRBV5-1
CDR3: CTSSLVGTSGNEQFF
DNA: TGCACCAGCAGCTTGGTTGGGACTAGCGGGAATGAGCAGTTCTTC

J: TRBJ2-7
D: NA
size: many
V: TRBV6-5
CDR3: CASREGLSSYEQYF
DNA: TGTGCCAGCAGGGAGGGACTCAGCTCCTACGAGCAGTACTTC

J: TRBJ2-1
D: NA
size: NA
V: TRBV12-3/TRBV12-4
CDR3: CASSPRGRYNEHFF
DNA: TGTGCCAGCAGTCCTAGGGGGAGATACAATGAGCATTTCTTC

J: TRBJ2-2
D: NA
size: few
V: TRBV4-3
CDR3: CASSLGMSNTGELFF
DNA: TGCGCCAGCAGCCTCGGTATGTCGAACACCGGGGAGCTGTTTTTT

J: TRBJ2-3
D: TRBD2
size: NA
V: TRBV12-5
CDR3: CVSGLVLREGPPDTQYF
DNA: TGTGTTAGTGGTTTGGTACTAAGGGAGGGCCCCCCAGATACGCAGTATTTT

J: TRBJ2-2
D: NA
size: NA
V: TRBV5-1
CDR3: CASSLGDMVNTGELFF
DNA: TGCGCCAGCAGCTTAGGGGACATGGTAAACACCGGGGAGCTGTTTTTT

J: TRBJ2-1
D: NA
size: NA
V: TRBV24-1
CDR3: CATRQYNEQFF
DNA: TGTGCCACCAGACAATACAATGAGCAGTTCTTC

J: TRBJ2-1
D: NA
size: many
V: TRBV7-8
CDR3: CASTLRSINEQFF
DNA: TGTGCCAGCACCTTAAGATCGATCAATGAGCAGTTCTTC

J: TRBJ1-1
D: NA
size: NA
V: TRBV5-4
CDR3: CASSSQGTHAEAIF
DNA: TGTGCCAGCAGCTCTCAGGGGACCCATGCTGAAGCTATCTTT

J: TRBJ2-3
D: NA
size: many
V: TRBV6-2/TRBV6-3
CDR3: CASIPGGGTDTQYF
DNA: TGTGCCAGCATCCCTGGCGGGGGCACAGATACGCAGTATTTT

J: TRBJ2-5
D: NA
size: many
V: TRBV11-2
CDR3: CASSLGHWEETQYF
DNA: TGTGCCAGCAGCTTAGGGCACTGGGAAGAGACCCAGTACTTC

J: TRBJ2-7
D: NA
size: many
V: TRBV6-2/TRBV6-3
CDR3: CASRKPGAPTYEQYF
DNA: TGTGCCAGCAGAAAACCAGGGGCTCCTACCTACGAGCAGTACTTC

J: TRBJ1-3
D: NA
size: NA
V: TRBV7-9
CDR3: CAGSFYEELGNTIYF
DNA: TGTGCCGGCAGCTTTTATGAGGAGTTGGGAAACACCATATATTTT

J: TRBJ2-7
D: NA
size: NA
V: TRBV29-1
CDR3: CGVSVLGLGDEQYF
DNA: TGCGGCGTTAGTGTTCTGGGGCTGGGGGACGAGCAGTACTTC

J: TRBJ2-1
D: NA
size: many
V: TRBV13
CDR3: CASSPDFNEQFF
DNA: TGTGCCAGCAGCCCCGACTTCAATGAGCAGTTCTTC

J: TRBJ2-7
D: TRBD1
size: NA
V: TRBV10-3
CDR3: CVTRAGTGPYEQYF
DNA: TGTGTCACGCGGGCGGGGACAGGGCCCTACGAGCAGTACTTC

J: TRBJ2-7
D: TRBD1
size: NA
V: TRBV6-6
CDR3: CASNNRGATYVQYF
DNA: TGTGCCAGCAATAACAGGGGGGCAACCTACGTGCAGTACTTC

J: TRBJ1-6
D: TRBD1
size: NA
V: TRBV14
CDR3: CANSLGQGVSPLHF
DNA: TGTGCCAACAGCCTAGGACAGGGGGTTTCACCCCTCCACTTT

J: TRBJ2-2
D: TRBD1
size: NA
V: TRBV7-9
CDR3: CASSHRGLGTGELFF
DNA: TGTGCCAGCAGCCACAGGGGGCTCGGGACCGGGGAGCTGTTTTTT

J: TRBJ2-2
D: NA
size: NA
V: TRBV14
CDR3: CASSQATTNTGELFF
DNA: TGTGCCAGCAGCCAAGCTACTACGAACACCGGGGAGCTGTTTTTT

J: TRBJ2-1
D: NA
size: NA
V: TRBV7-9
CDR3: CASSSTVGLPAEQFF
DNA: TGTGCCAGCAGCTCTACTGTGGGCCTCCCTGCTGAGCAGTTCTTC

J: TRBJ1-5
D: TRBD1
size: NA
V: TRBV6-1
CDR3: CASSSGQGDPNQLQHF
DNA: TGTGCCAGCAGTAGCGGACAGGGGGACCCTAATCAGCTCCAGCATTTT

J: TRBJ2-1
D: NA
size: NA
V: TRBV10-3
CDR3: CAISESRGNGQFF
DNA: TGTGCCATCAGTGAGTCAAGGGGGAATGGGCAGTTCTTC